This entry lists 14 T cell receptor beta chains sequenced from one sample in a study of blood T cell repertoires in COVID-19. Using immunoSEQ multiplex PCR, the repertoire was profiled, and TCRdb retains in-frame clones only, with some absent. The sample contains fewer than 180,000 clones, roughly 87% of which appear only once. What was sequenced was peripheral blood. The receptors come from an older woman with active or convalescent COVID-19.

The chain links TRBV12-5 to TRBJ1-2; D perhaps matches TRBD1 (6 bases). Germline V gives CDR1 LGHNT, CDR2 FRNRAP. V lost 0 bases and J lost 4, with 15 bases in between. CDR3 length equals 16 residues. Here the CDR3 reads CASGLVLGAPSYGYTF. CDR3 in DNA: TGTGCTAGTGGTTTGGTACTGGGGGCTCCCTCCTATGGCTACACCTTC.

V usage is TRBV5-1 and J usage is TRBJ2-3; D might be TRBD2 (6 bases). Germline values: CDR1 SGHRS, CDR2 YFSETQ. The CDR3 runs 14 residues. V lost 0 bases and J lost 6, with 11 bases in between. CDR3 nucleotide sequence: TGCGCCAGCAGCTTGGCGACTAGTCCTGATACGCAGTATTTT. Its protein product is CASSLATSPDTQYF.

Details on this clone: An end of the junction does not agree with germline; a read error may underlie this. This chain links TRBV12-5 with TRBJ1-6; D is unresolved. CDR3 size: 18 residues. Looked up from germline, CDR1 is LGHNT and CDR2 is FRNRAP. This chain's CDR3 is CASGLVLQRSSNNSPLHF. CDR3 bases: TGTGCTAGTGGTTTGGTACTACAGCGGTCCTCCAATAATTCACCCCTCCACTTT.

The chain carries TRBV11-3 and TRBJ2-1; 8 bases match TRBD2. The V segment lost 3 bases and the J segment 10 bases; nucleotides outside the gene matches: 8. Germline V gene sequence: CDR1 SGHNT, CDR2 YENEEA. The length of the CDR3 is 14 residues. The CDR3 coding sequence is TGTGCCAGCAGCTTGGACGGGGGGGCCCAAGAGCAGTTCTTC. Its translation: CASSLDGGAQEQFF.

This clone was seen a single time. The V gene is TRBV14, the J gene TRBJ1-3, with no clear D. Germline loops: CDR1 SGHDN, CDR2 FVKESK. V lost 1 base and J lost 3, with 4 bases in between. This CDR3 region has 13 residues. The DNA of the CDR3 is TGTGCCAGCAGCCAAGTACATGGAAACACCATATATTTT. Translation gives CASSQVHGNTIYF.

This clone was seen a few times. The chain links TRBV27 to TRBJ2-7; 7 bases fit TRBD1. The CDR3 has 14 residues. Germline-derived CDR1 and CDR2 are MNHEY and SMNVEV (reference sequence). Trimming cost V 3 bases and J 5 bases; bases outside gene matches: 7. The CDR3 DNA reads TGTGCCAGCAGTTTGACAGGGTCGTTCCACGAGCAGTACTTC. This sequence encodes CASSLTGSFHEQYF.

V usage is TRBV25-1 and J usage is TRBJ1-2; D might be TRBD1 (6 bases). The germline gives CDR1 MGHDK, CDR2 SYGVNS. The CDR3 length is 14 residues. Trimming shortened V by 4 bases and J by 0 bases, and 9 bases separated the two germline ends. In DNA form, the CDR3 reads TGTGCCAGCAGTGCCTGGACAGCTAACTATGGCTACACCTTC. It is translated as CASSAWTANYGYTF.

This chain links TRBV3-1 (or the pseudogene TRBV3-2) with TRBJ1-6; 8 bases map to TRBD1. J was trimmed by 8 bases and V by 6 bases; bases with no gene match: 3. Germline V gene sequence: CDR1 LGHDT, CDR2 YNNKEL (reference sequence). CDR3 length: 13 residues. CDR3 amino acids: CASRQGVYSPLHF. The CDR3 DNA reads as TGTGCCAGCAGACAGGGGGTATATTCACCCCTCCACTTT.

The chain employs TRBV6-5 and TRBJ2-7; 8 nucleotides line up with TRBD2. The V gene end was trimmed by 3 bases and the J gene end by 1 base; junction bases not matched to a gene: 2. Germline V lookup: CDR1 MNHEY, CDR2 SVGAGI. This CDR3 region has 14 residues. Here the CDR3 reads CASSYPGGSYEQYF. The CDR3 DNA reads TGTGCCAGCAGTTATCCGGGGGGGTCCTACGAGCAGTACTTC.

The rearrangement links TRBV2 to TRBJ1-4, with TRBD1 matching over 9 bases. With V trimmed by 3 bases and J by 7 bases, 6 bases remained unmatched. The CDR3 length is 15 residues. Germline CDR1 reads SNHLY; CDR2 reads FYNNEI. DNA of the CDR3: TGTGCCAGCAGTGACACACAGGGGGCGATTGAAAAACTGTTTTTT. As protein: CASSDTQGAIEKLFF.

The CDR3 reads CASNDWGRGRSTEAFF. The CDR3 coding sequence is TGTGCCAGTAATGATTGGGGAAGGGGGCGAAGCACTGAAGCTTTCTTT. The chain couples TRBV19 to TRBJ1-1, with 7 nucleotides matching TRBD1. This CDR3 comprises 16 residues. With 7 bases clipped from V and 4 bases from J, the junction kept 15 bases outside the gene matches. Germline lookup yields CDR1 LNHDA and CDR2 SQIVND (reference sequence).

The CDR3 region has the DNA TGCGCCAGCAGCTTGTTGTCGGGACAGGGCAATGGCTACACCTTC. Encoded protein: CASSLLSGQGNGYTF. This chain connects TRBV5-1 to TRBJ1-2, with 9 positions matching TRBD1. CDR3 size: 15 residues. V lost 1 base and J lost 6; bases outside the gene matches: 7. Germline-derived CDR1 and CDR2 are SGHRS and YFSETQ.

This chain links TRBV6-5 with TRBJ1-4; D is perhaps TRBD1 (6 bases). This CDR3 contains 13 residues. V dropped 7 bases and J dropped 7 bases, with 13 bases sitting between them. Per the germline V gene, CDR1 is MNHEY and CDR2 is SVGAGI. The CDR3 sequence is CASTRGNGEKLFF. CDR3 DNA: TGTGCCAGCACCAGGGGAAACGGTGAAAAACTGTTTTTT.

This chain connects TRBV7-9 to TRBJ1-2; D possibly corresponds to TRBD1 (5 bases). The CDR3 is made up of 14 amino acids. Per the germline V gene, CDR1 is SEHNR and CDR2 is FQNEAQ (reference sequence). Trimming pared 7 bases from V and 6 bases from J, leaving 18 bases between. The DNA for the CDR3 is TGTGCCAGCACCCTGGGTGGGGCAGCCAATGGCTACACCTTC. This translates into CASTLGGAANGYTF.